Listed below are T cell receptor beta chains from one sample, sequenced in a study of T-cell reconstitution after alpha-beta-depleted transplantation in children. MiXCR was run by TCRdb on the PCR reads, yielding one entry per CDR3 protein. Of hundreds of thousands of distinct CDR3 sequences detected, around 15% appear once; the ten largest clones hold just under 30%. Source: PBMCs, mostly from graft donor cells, taken 360 days after TCRalphabeta/CD19-depleted stem cell transplant. These TCRs come from a boy younger than two who had a stem cell transplant for Wiskott-Aldrich syndrome, so the T cells may come from the graft donor. Each CDR3 is given with its conserved first and last residue. The order of the fields is clone size, V gene, CDR3 length, J gene, D gene, CDR3 protein, CDR3 DNA. A D gene is named only where the DNA matches it firmly. Where a row states a size, it is once, few, many or the class of an expanded clone; other rows omit it.

abundance: NA
v_gene: TRBV7-6
len: 14
j_gene: TRBJ2-2
d_gene: NA
CDR3aa: CASSLMGSTGELFF
CDR3nt: TGTGCCAGCAGCTTAATGGGGAGCACCGGGGAGCTGTTTTTT

abundance: NA
v_gene: TRBV6-1
len: 13
j_gene: TRBJ2-1
d_gene: NA
CDR3aa: CASSGKTYNEQFF
CDR3nt: TGTGCCAGCAGTGGAAAGACATACAATGAGCAGTTCTTC

abundance: NA
v_gene: TRBV12-3/TRBV12-4
len: 15
j_gene: TRBJ2-1
d_gene: TRBD1
CDR3aa: CASTRGGTGTNEQFF
CDR3nt: TGTGCCAGCACCCGTGGGGGGACAGGGACAAATGAGCAGTTCTTC

abundance: few
v_gene: TRBV27
len: 18
j_gene: TRBJ2-1
d_gene: TRBD2
CDR3aa: CASSLYPRLAGGHYEQFF
CDR3nt: TGTGCCAGCAGTTTATACCCCAGACTAGCGGGAGGGCATTATGAGCAGTTCTTC

abundance: many
v_gene: TRBV12-3/TRBV12-4
len: 13
j_gene: TRBJ1-6
d_gene: NA
CDR3aa: CASSLTRVSPLHF
CDR3nt: TGTGCCAGCAGCCTCACCAGGGTTTCACCCCTCCACTTT

abundance: many
v_gene: TRBV7-2
len: 13
j_gene: TRBJ1-2
d_gene: NA
CDR3aa: CASSVRGFDGYTF
CDR3nt: TGTGCAAGCAGCGTCAGGGGATTCGATGGCTACACCTTC

abundance: few
v_gene: TRBV6-1
len: 14
j_gene: TRBJ2-2
d_gene: NA
CDR3aa: CASIGQGTTGELFF
CDR3nt: TGTGCCAGCATAGGGCAGGGGACCACCGGGGAGCTGTTTTTT

abundance: few
v_gene: TRBV18
len: 19
j_gene: TRBJ2-1
d_gene: NA
CDR3aa: CASSPKVPPLTDSYNEQFF
CDR3nt: TGTGCCAGCTCACCAAAAGTCCCTCCGCTGACTGACTCCTACAATGAGCAGTTCTTC

abundance: few
v_gene: TRBV27
len: 13
j_gene: TRBJ1-6
d_gene: NA
CDR3aa: CASSTVWDSPLHF
CDR3nt: TGTGCCAGCAGTACCGTGTGGGATTCACCCCTCCACTTT

abundance: few
v_gene: TRBV5-1
len: 17
j_gene: TRBJ2-1
d_gene: NA
CDR3aa: CASSIRFSLGRYNEQFF
CDR3nt: TGCGCCAGCAGCATAAGGTTTAGTTTAGGCCGTTACAATGAGCAGTTCTTC

abundance: NA
v_gene: TRBV27
len: 15
j_gene: TRBJ1-1
d_gene: TRBD1
CDR3aa: CASSFKGQGGTEAFF
CDR3nt: TGTGCCAGCAGTTTCAAAGGACAGGGAGGCACTGAAGCTTTCTTT

abundance: NA
v_gene: TRBV4-1
len: 16
j_gene: TRBJ2-6
d_gene: NA
CDR3aa: CASSHPVNSGANVLTF
CDR3nt: TGCGCCAGCAGCCACCCTGTGAACTCTGGGGCCAACGTCCTGACTTTC

abundance: NA
v_gene: TRBV7-9
len: 16
j_gene: TRBJ2-7
d_gene: NA
CDR3aa: CASSLEAGVKTYEQYF
CDR3nt: TGTGCCAGCAGCTTAGAGGCAGGGGTAAAGACCTACGAGCAGTACTTC

abundance: NA
v_gene: TRBV29-1
len: 14
j_gene: TRBJ2-1
d_gene: TRBD1
CDR3aa: CSICYRGRYNEQFF
CDR3nt: TGCAGCATTTGCTACAGGGGCAGGTACAATGAGCAGTTCTTC

abundance: many
v_gene: TRBV12-3/TRBV12-4
len: 12
j_gene: TRBJ1-5
d_gene: NA
CDR3aa: CASSFVNQPQHF
CDR3nt: TGTGCCAGCAGTTTTGTCAACCAGCCCCAGCATTTT

abundance: few
v_gene: TRBV20-1
len: 11
j_gene: TRBJ2-1
d_gene: NA
CDR3aa: CSASPRAEQFF
CDR3nt: TGCAGTGCTAGTCCGAGGGCTGAGCAGTTCTTC

abundance: few
v_gene: TRBV28
len: 14
j_gene: TRBJ1-2
d_gene: NA
CDR3aa: CASSIVGRIYGYTF
CDR3nt: TGTGCCAGCAGTATTGTGGGCAGGATCTATGGCTACACCTTC

abundance: few
v_gene: TRBV10-3
len: 14
j_gene: TRBJ1-2
d_gene: NA
CDR3aa: CAISLPGGPYGYTF
CDR3nt: TGTGCCATCAGTCTTCCGGGAGGTCCCTATGGCTACACCTTC

abundance: NA
v_gene: TRBV5-1
len: 17
j_gene: TRBJ2-1
d_gene: NA
CDR3aa: CASSLDIPRVSYNEQFF
CDR3nt: TGCGCCAGCAGCCTCGACATCCCAAGGGTCTCCTACAATGAGCAGTTCTTC

abundance: NA
v_gene: TRBV7-9
len: 16
j_gene: TRBJ2-1
d_gene: TRBD2
CDR3aa: CASSLTALAGNNEQFF
CDR3nt: TGTGCCAGCAGCCTGACAGCCCTAGCGGGAAACAATGAGCAGTTCTTC

abundance: NA
v_gene: TRBV28
len: 16
j_gene: TRBJ2-3
d_gene: NA
CDR3aa: CASSPLSGAGTDTQYF
CDR3nt: TGTGCCAGCAGTCCCCTTTCTGGGGCAGGCACAGATACGCAGTATTTT

abundance: few
v_gene: TRBV27
len: 15
j_gene: TRBJ2-7
d_gene: TRBD1
CDR3aa: CASSSSGTGMYEQYF
CDR3nt: TGTGCCAGCAGCTCCTCCGGGACAGGGATGTACGAGCAGTACTTC

abundance: NA
v_gene: TRBV7-9
len: 16
j_gene: TRBJ2-7
d_gene: NA
CDR3aa: CASSLVPVAGSNEQYF
CDR3nt: TGTGCCAGCAGCTTAGTTCCGGTGGCAGGGTCAAACGAGCAGTACTTC

abundance: few
v_gene: TRBV24-1
len: 13
j_gene: TRBJ2-1
d_gene: TRBD1
CDR3aa: CATRGGSYNEQFF
CDR3nt: TGTGCCACCAGAGGGGGCAGTTACAATGAGCAGTTCTTC

abundance: few
v_gene: TRBV14
len: 14
j_gene: TRBJ2-3
d_gene: NA
CDR3aa: CASSQVFARDTQYF
CDR3nt: TGTGCCAGCAGCCAAGTCTTTGCTAGGGATACGCAGTATTTT

abundance: few
v_gene: TRBV7-8
len: 15
j_gene: TRBJ2-6
d_gene: NA
CDR3aa: CASRTGSSGANVLTF
CDR3nt: TGTGCCAGCAGAACAGGGAGCTCTGGGGCCAACGTCCTGACTTTC

abundance: NA
v_gene: TRBV2
len: 13
j_gene: TRBJ2-5
d_gene: NA
CDR3aa: CASRKILQETQYF
CDR3nt: TGTGCCAGCAGGAAAATACTACAAGAGACCCAGTACTTC

abundance: NA
v_gene: TRBV9
len: 18
j_gene: TRBJ2-2
d_gene: TRBD2
CDR3aa: CASSRRTSGRHYTGELFF
CDR3nt: TGTGCCAGCAGCCGTCGGACTAGCGGGAGACACTACACCGGGGAGCTGTTTTTT

abundance: few
v_gene: TRBV28
len: 14
j_gene: TRBJ2-5
d_gene: NA
CDR3aa: CASRPPKSQETQYF
CDR3nt: TGTGCCAGCAGGCCACCAAAGTCCCAAGAGACCCAGTACTTC

abundance: NA
v_gene: TRBV10-3
len: 13
j_gene: TRBJ2-2
d_gene: NA
CDR3aa: CAISIGLTGELFF
CDR3nt: TGTGCCATCAGTATCGGACTCACCGGGGAGCTGTTTTTT

abundance: NA
v_gene: TRBV11-1
len: 18
j_gene: TRBJ2-1
d_gene: TRBD2
CDR3aa: CASSLAPKGTSGSNEQFF
CDR3nt: TGTGCCAGCAGCTTAGCGCCTAAGGGGACTAGCGGGTCCAATGAGCAGTTCTTC

abundance: few
v_gene: TRBV4-3
len: 13
j_gene: TRBJ2-2
d_gene: NA
CDR3aa: CASSLEGPGELFF
CDR3nt: TGCGCCAGCAGCCTAGAGGGACCCGGGGAGCTGTTTTTT

abundance: NA
v_gene: TRBV29-1
len: 13
j_gene: TRBJ2-7
d_gene: NA
CDR3aa: CSVARSGTYEQYF
CDR3nt: TGCAGCGTCGCCCGGTCGGGGACCTACGAGCAGTACTTC

abundance: NA
v_gene: TRBV25-1
len: 17
j_gene: TRBJ2-5
d_gene: TRBD2
CDR3aa: CASSLTRLAGGQETQYF
CDR3nt: TGTGCCAGCAGCCTAACGAGGCTAGCGGGGGGCCAAGAGACCCAGTACTTC

abundance: NA
v_gene: TRBV20-1
len: 16
j_gene: TRBJ2-1
d_gene: TRBD1
CDR3aa: CSARDAPGTGGSEQFF
CDR3nt: TGCAGTGCTAGAGATGCCCCCGGGACAGGGGGGTCTGAGCAGTTCTTC

abundance: NA
v_gene: TRBV12-3/TRBV12-4
len: 13
j_gene: TRBJ2-1
d_gene: NA
CDR3aa: CASSSRLAREQFF
CDR3nt: TGTGCCAGCAGTTCCCGTCTAGCTCGCGAGCAGTTCTTC

abundance: few
v_gene: TRBV7-2
len: 14
j_gene: TRBJ2-4
d_gene: TRBD1
CDR3aa: CASSGTASGNIQYF
CDR3nt: TGTGCCAGCAGCGGGACAGCCTCCGGGAACATTCAGTACTTC

abundance: many
v_gene: TRBV5-1
len: 15
j_gene: TRBJ2-1
d_gene: TRBD2
CDR3aa: CASSHLAGAGNEQFF
CDR3nt: TGCGCCAGCAGCCATCTAGCGGGGGCGGGGAATGAGCAGTTCTTC

abundance: few
v_gene: TRBV2
len: 11
j_gene: TRBJ2-7
d_gene: NA
CDR3aa: CASSEAGEQYF
CDR3nt: TGTGCCAGCAGTGAAGCAGGGGAGCAGTACTTC

abundance: NA
v_gene: TRBV2
len: 16
j_gene: TRBJ2-1
d_gene: TRBD2
CDR3aa: CASREVLAPRGNEQFF
CDR3nt: TGTGCCAGCAGGGAGGTACTAGCGCCACGGGGGAATGAGCAGTTCTTC

abundance: NA
v_gene: TRBV5-1
len: 15
j_gene: TRBJ2-1
d_gene: TRBD2
CDR3aa: CASRLTSGRDNEQFF
CDR3nt: TGCGCCAGCAGATTAACTAGCGGGAGGGACAATGAGCAGTTCTTC

abundance: NA
v_gene: TRBV11-2
len: 16
j_gene: TRBJ1-2
d_gene: NA
CDR3aa: CASSPGAHRANYGYTF
CDR3nt: TGTGCCAGCAGCCCCGGGGCCCACAGGGCGAACTATGGCTACACCTTC

abundance: few
v_gene: TRBV14
len: 15
j_gene: TRBJ1-1
d_gene: NA
CDR3aa: CASSLLGRGNTEAFF
CDR3nt: TGTGCCAGCAGCCTTTTGGGTCGCGGGAACACTGAAGCTTTCTTT

abundance: many
v_gene: TRBV29-1
len: 12
j_gene: TRBJ2-5
d_gene: NA
CDR3aa: CSVRGAGETQYF
CDR3nt: TGCAGCGTTCGAGGGGCAGGAGAGACCCAGTACTTC

abundance: NA
v_gene: TRBV24-1
len: 12
j_gene: TRBJ2-3
d_gene: NA
CDR3aa: CATSAVADTQYF
CDR3nt: TGTGCCACCAGTGCGGTCGCAGATACGCAGTATTTT

abundance: few
v_gene: TRBV3-1
len: 18
j_gene: TRBJ2-7
d_gene: TRBD1
CDR3aa: CASSQDLGQGGKSYEQYF
CDR3nt: TGTGCCAGCAGCCAAGATCTCGGACAGGGGGGGAAATCCTACGAGCAGTACTTC

abundance: few
v_gene: TRBV5-6
len: 14
j_gene: TRBJ2-5
d_gene: NA
CDR3aa: CASSLVRGTETQYF
CDR3nt: TGTGCCAGCAGCTTGGTCAGGGGAACGGAGACCCAGTACTTC

abundance: few
v_gene: TRBV6-5
len: 14
j_gene: TRBJ1-4
d_gene: NA
CDR3aa: CASSYWPSAEKLFF
CDR3nt: TGTGCCAGCAGTTACTGGCCAAGTGCTGAAAAACTGTTTTTT

abundance: few
v_gene: TRBV20-1
len: 10
j_gene: TRBJ2-7
d_gene: NA
CDR3aa: CSARSDEQYF
CDR3nt: TGCAGTGCTAGGAGTGACGAGCAGTACTTC

abundance: few
v_gene: TRBV5-1
len: 17
j_gene: TRBJ2-2
d_gene: NA
CDR3aa: CASEDGTKRRNTGELFF
CDR3nt: TGCGCCAGCGAAGACGGCACTAAAAGAAGAAACACCGGGGAGCTGTTTTTT